The 24 T cell receptor beta chains presented below share a single source sample, sequenced in a study of cytomegalovirus exposure and HLA in healthy donors (dated by TCRdb to 2016 to 2017). Libraries were built with the immunoSEQ multiplex PCR assay. For the multiplex PCR, a mixture combining 60 forward primers for TCR Vbeta segments and 13 reverse primers for TCR Jbeta segments was used. TCRdb holds this immuneACCESS table with in-frame rearrangements only. Some clones are missing; in checked studies, unresolved V genes explain under half, and the rest has no known cause. The sample table contains about 140,000 clones; only one count was recorded for around 78% of them. About 2.2% of the sample goes to the ten largest clones. The sequencing sample was made of PBMCs. The source is a woman under 30 in good health and CMV-seropositive.

The CDR3 coding sequence is TGTGCCAGCAGTTACTCATCGGTCCACGAGCAGTACTTC. Translating gives CASSYSSVHEQYF. The chain employs TRBV6-5 and TRBJ2-7; D ambiguous. In germline, CDR1 is MNHEY, CDR2 SVGAGI. The CDR3 sequence is 13 residues long. V gave up 0 bases and J gave up 5 bases, with 8 bases separating them.

This chain uses TRBV5-4 with TRBJ2-7, with TRBD1 matching over 9 bases. The CDR3 loop spans 16 amino acids. Germline V gene data show CDR1 as SGHNT and CDR2 as YYREEE (reference sequence). V lost 1 base to trimming and J lost 2 bases; unmatched junction nucleotides: 7. CDR3 bases: TGTGCCAGCAGCTTGTCGACAGGGGGAACACCCTACGAGCAGTACTTC. It specifies CASSLSTGGTPYEQYF. The full variable domain, in which reference TRBV5-4 and TRBJ2-7 provide the parts outside the CDR3, is ETGVTQSPTHLIKTRGQQVTLRCSSQSGHNTVSWYQQALGQGPQFIFQYYREEENGRGNFPPRFSGLQFPNYSSELNVNALELDDSALYLCASSLSTGGTPYEQYFGPGTRLTVT.

In regard to this clone: A read error may account for a junction end that differs from germline. The J gene is TRBJ2-5, the V gene TRBV4-3; no reliable D call. Germline values: CDR1 LGHNA, CDR2 YSLEER. There are 8 residues in the CDR3. In DNA, the CDR3 is TGCGCCAGCAGCCAAGATAACTTC. It is translated as CASSQDNF.

This rearrangement joins TRBV19 to TRBJ1-4; tentatively, D is TRBD1 (6 bases). The V gene's germline CDR1 is LNHDA and CDR2 SQIVND (reference sequence). The CDR3 extends over 15 amino acids. Trimming cost V 5 bases and J 5 bases, with 15 bases left between them. CDR3 sequence reads: CASSARGVKNEKLFF. The CDR3 DNA follows: TGTGCCAGTAGTGCCAGGGGAGTGAAGAATGAAAAACTGTTTTTT. The entire variable domain, with the rest obtained from reference TRBV19 and TRBJ1-4, is as follows: DGGITQSPKYLFRKEGQNVTLSCEQNLNHDAMYWYRQDPGQGLRLIYYSQIVNDFQKGDIAEGYSVSREKKESFPLTVTSAQKNPTAFYLCASSARGVKNEKLFFGSGTQLSVL.

This chain uses TRBV15 with TRBJ2-1; 12 bases fit TRBD2. CDR1 is LNHNV, CDR2 YYDKDF, per germline (reference sequence). After removal of 0 bases from V and 5 bases from J, the junction contained 2 bases not matched to a gene. This CDR3 contains 16 residues. Written as DNA, the CDR3 is TGTGCCACCAGCAGAGAGTGGACTAGCGGGAACAATGAGCAGTTCTTC. Translation gives CATSREWTSGNNEQFF.

V is TRBV30 and J is TRBJ1-1, with a weak D call TRBD1 (6 bases). Germline-derived CDR1 and CDR2 are GTSNPN and SVGIG (reference sequence). V gave up 4 bases and J gave up 5 bases, with 8 bases separating them. This CDR3 is 11 amino acids long. The CDR3 coding sequence is TGTGCCTGGACCGGACAGACTGAAGCTTTCTTT. Encoded protein: CAWTGQTEAFF.

This clone was seen a few times. This chain links TRBV7-2 with TRBJ2-5; 8 nucleotides line up with TRBD2. Germline V gene data show CDR1 as SGHTA and CDR2 as FQGNSA. Trimming cost V 3 bases and J 5 bases; bases outside gene matches: 5. This CDR3 is built from 14 residues. For the CDR3, the DNA is TGTGCCAGCAGCTTTTCCAGCGGGGGTGAGACCCAGTACTTC. It encodes CASSFSSGGETQYF.

The rearrangement uses TRBV9 and TRBJ2-1, with 8 positions matching TRBD2. V lost 4 bases and J lost 8; bases outside the gene matches: 11. The CDR3 is 15 amino acids. Germline V gene lookup returns CDR1 SGDLS and CDR2 YYNGEE. Written as DNA, the CDR3 is TGTGCCAGCAGCCTCCGGGAGGGGTCAATGGATGAGCAGTTCTTC. It specifies CASSLREGSMDEQFF. Full variable domain (outside the CDR3, taken from reference TRBV9 and TRBJ2-1): DSGVTQTPKHLITATGQRVTLRCSPRSGDLSVYWYQQSLDQGLQFLIQYYNGEERAKGNILERFSAQQFPDLHSELNLSSLELGDSALYFCASSLREGSMDEQFFGPGTRLTVL.

The rearrangement uses TRBV5-1 and TRBJ2-7, with 8 nucleotides matching TRBD1. CDR3 length: 14 residues. V trimming: 5 bases; J trimming: 2 bases; junction bases outside the gene matches: 6. CDR1 is SGHRS and CDR2 is YFSETQ in the germline V gene. In DNA, the CDR3 is TGCGCCAGCAGGGTGACAGGGGCGGCCTACGAGCAGTACTTC. Its protein product is CASRVTGAAYEQYF.

This clone was recorded a few times. The chain has TRBV27 and TRBJ2-2; TRBD2 might be the D (5 bases). The ends were cut back, 3 bases at V and 3 bases at J, with 17 bases in the middle. From germline, CDR1 is MNHEY and CDR2 SMNVEV (reference sequence). The CDR3 length is 17 residues. CDR3 bases: TGTGCCAGCAGTTTTTCGGGGTGGGGAGTCGACACCGGGGAGCTGTTTTTT. Encoded protein: CASSFSGWGVDTGELFF.

As DNA, the CDR3 is TGTGCCAGCAGCTTCTTGGACAGGGGAGGCTACAATGAGCAGTTCTTC. Translating it yields CASSFLDRGGYNEQFF. This chain links TRBV7-8 with TRBJ2-1; 9 bases map to TRBD1. Germline trimming cut 3 bases from V and 3 bases from J; bases unmatched to any gene: 6. The CDR3 sequence is 16 residues long. Germline V lookup: CDR1 SGHVS, CDR2 FQNEAQ.

J is TRBJ2-7 and V is TRBV14, with 12 bases lining up with TRBD2. Trimming at V came to 4 bases and at J to 3 bases, leaving 7 bases not matched to a gene. CDR3 length: 16 residues. Germline V lookup: CDR1 SGHDN, CDR2 FVKESK. Here the CDR3 reads CASSRYSGLAGYEQYF. Here the CDR3 DNA reads TGTGCCAGCAGCCGATACTCGGGACTAGCGGGCTACGAGCAGTACTTC.

This sequence joins TRBV29-1 and TRBJ1-1, with a weak D call TRBD1 (5 bases). This CDR3 spans 14 amino acids. The ends were cut back, 3 bases at V and 1 base at J, with 12 bases in the middle. CDR1 is SQVTM and CDR2 is ANQGSEA in the germline V gene. CDR3 bases: TGCAGCGTTGAGATAAGCAGGGCGAACACTGAAGCTTTCTTT. It specifies CSVEISRANTEAFF.

The chain couples TRBV5-1 to TRBJ2-5, with TRBD2 matching over 7 bases. Germline V gene lookup returns CDR1 SGHRS and CDR2 YFSETQ. CDR3 length: 15 residues. The junction had 3 bases not matched to a gene; V was cut back by 1 base and J by 0 bases. The CDR3 nucleotides are TGCGCCAGCAGCTTGAACGGGGGGAACCAAGAGACCCAGTACTTC. It is translated as CASSLNGGNQETQYF. Combining the CDR3 with reference TRBV5-1 and TRBJ2-5 gives the whole variable domain KAGVTQTPRYLIKTRGQQVTLSCSPISGHRSVSWYQQTPGQGLQFLFEYFSETQRNKGNFPGRFSGRQFSNSRSEMNVSTLELGDSALYLCASSLNGGNQETQYFGPGTRLLVL.

This chain links TRBV15 with TRBJ2-3, with 8 bases fitting TRBD1. The CDR3 runs to 18 residues. The germline V gene encodes CDR1 LNHNV and CDR2 YYDKDF (reference sequence). J gave up 3 bases and V 1 base, and 12 bases lay outside the gene matches. CDR3 sequence: CATSRALELQGGTDTQYF. CDR3 DNA: TGTGCCACCAGCAGAGCCCTAGAGTTACAGGGGGGAACAGATACGCAGTATTTT.

The J gene is TRBJ1-2, the V gene TRBV6-1; TRBD1 might be the D (5 bases). CDR1 and CDR2 from the germline V gene are MNHNS and SASEGT. CDR3 length equals 13 residues. V lost 5 bases and J 5 bases, leaving 12 bases between the germline ends. The CDR3, as DNA: TGTGCCAGCAGTCAGGGCAATCATTATGGCTACACCTTC. Protein: CASSQGNHYGYTF.

This sequence joins TRBV14 and TRBJ2-3; D is unresolved. Deletions cut 0 bases from V and 1 base from J, with 5 bases between. In germline, CDR1 is SGHDN, CDR2 FVKESK. This CDR3 comprises 14 residues. In DNA form, the CDR3 reads TGTGCCAGCAGCCAAGAATCCGGCACAGATACGCAGTATTTT. Translation gives CASSQESGTDTQYF.

This clone appeared a single time. The chain recombines TRBV6-5 with TRBJ2-3, with 7 bases aligning to TRBD1. The CDR3 sequence is 15 residues long. The trim removed 5 bases at V and 5 bases at J, leaving 10 bases unmatched. From germline, CDR1 is MNHEY and CDR2 SVGAGI. The CDR3 here is CASSQPDRVGDTQYF. The DNA of the CDR3 is TGTGCCAGCAGTCAACCCGACAGGGTGGGAGATACGCAGTATTTT.

The CDR3 sequence is CASSLAKDRATEAFF. The CDR3 bases are TGTGCCAGCAGCTTGGCTAAGGACAGGGCCACTGAAGCTTTCTTT. The chain carries TRBV5-6 and TRBJ1-1, with 8 bases matching TRBD1. The CDR3 loop spans 15 amino acids. The trim removed 0 bases at V and 4 bases at J, leaving 5 bases unmatched. Germline V gives CDR1 SGHDT, CDR2 YYEEEE. Combining the CDR3 with reference TRBV5-6 and TRBJ1-1 gives the whole variable domain DAGVTQSPTHLIKTRGQQVTLRCSPKSGHDTVSWYQQALGQGPQFIFQYYEEEERQRGNFPDRFSGHQFPNYSSELNVNALLLGDSALYLCASSLAKDRATEAFFGQGTRLTVV.

This clone appeared a single time. The chain joins TRBV19 to TRBJ1-1; D is possibly TRBD1 (6 bases). The CDR3 is 14 amino acids. CDR1 and CDR2 from the germline V gene are LNHDA and SQIVND (reference sequence). The V gene lost 6 bases and the J gene lost 4 bases, with 15 bases spanning the gap. This CDR3 reads CASSRTAVGTEAFF. The DNA for the CDR3 is TGTGCCAGTAGCAGGACAGCCGTGGGCACTGAAGCTTTCTTT.

The gene calls are TRBV4-1 and TRBJ1-5; 7 bases align to TRBD1. This CDR3 contains 17 residues. The junction had 6 bases not matched to a gene; V was cut back by 1 base and J by 0 bases. CDR1 MGHRA and CDR2 YSYEKL come from the germline V gene. DNA for the CDR3: TGCGCCAGCAGCCAAGGCTGGGACAGCAATAGCAATCAGCCCCAGCATTTT. It translates to CASSQGWDSNSNQPQHF.

CDR3 coding DNA: TGTGCCAGCAGTGAAAACAGGGGCCCACAGCCCCAGCATTTT. Translated: CASSENRGPQPQHF. This rearrangement joins TRBV2 to TRBJ1-5; 7 bases are a match to TRBD1. Looked up from germline, CDR1 is SNHLY and CDR2 is FYNNEI. V lost 2 bases, J lost 7 bases, and 5 bases stayed unmatched. The CDR3 consists of 14 residues.

The rearrangement uses TRBV30 and TRBJ1-6; D gene unclear. V lost 7 bases, J lost 7 bases, and 17 bases lay in between. This CDR3 contains 14 residues. Germline CDR1 GTSNPN, CDR2 SVGIG (reference sequence). The CDR3 sequence: CASQSAGPNSPLHF. In DNA, the CDR3 is TGTGCCTCCCAATCGGCGGGCCCCAATTCACCCCTCCACTTT.

This clone was seen a handful of times. The chain couples TRBV4-3 to TRBJ1-1, with TRBD1 as a possible D gene (5 bases). The CDR3 has 15 residues. The germline V gene has CDR1 LGHNA and CDR2 YSLEER. Trimming took 4 bases from V and 0 from J, leaving 12 bases between them. The CDR3 nucleotides are TGCGCCAGCAGCCGAGAGACAGCTATGAACACTGAAGCTTTCTTT. Translated, it gives CASSRETAMNTEAFF.